The rows below give T cell receptor beta chains drawn from one sample of a study of shared clonotypes between healthy human individuals. The method was immunoSEQ multiplex PCR; TCRdb's version includes in-frame clones alone and lacks a portion of them. In the table there are under 2,500,000 clones, approximately 95% of which are singletons. The sample was naive CD4+ T cells sorted from blood. The receptor source for this set is a man between 18 and 35 years old in good health. The CDR3 runs from the conserved cysteine through the conserved F or W. Each record gives: D gene, J gene, clone size, CDR3 length, V gene, CDR3 protein, CDR3 DNA. A D gene is named only where the DNA matches it firmly. Clone size appears in some rows only: once, few, many, or a class for an expanded clone.

D: .
J: TRBJ2-7
size: .
length: 12
V: TRBV6-6
CDR3: CASRMGSYEQYF
DNA: TGTGCCAGCAGAATGGGCAGCTACGAGCAGTACTTC

D: TRBD2
J: TRBJ2-1
size: once
length: 15
V: TRBV30
CDR3: CAWSVRSGRSNEQFF
DNA: TGTGCCTGGAGTGTACGTAGCGGGAGGTCAAATGAGCAGTTCTTC

D: .
J: TRBJ1-6
size: .
length: 16
V: TRBV11-2
CDR3: CASSLDTGFYNSPLHF
DNA: TGTGCCAGCAGCTTAGATACCGGGTTCTATAATTCACCCCTCCACTTT

D: TRBD2
J: TRBJ2-7
size: .
length: 16
V: TRBV7-2
CDR3: CASSFIPSSGTYEQYF
DNA: TGTGCCAGCAGTTTTATTCCGTCCAGCGGGACCTACGAGCAGTACTTC

D: .
J: TRBJ1-4
size: .
length: 12
V: TRBV6-1
CDR3: CASRASNEKLFF
DNA: TGTGCCAGCAGGGCCTCTAATGAAAAACTGTTTTTT

D: TRBD2
J: TRBJ2-7
size: once
length: 18
V: TRBV4-1
CDR3: CASSQEGGWGLGTYEQYF
DNA: TGCGCCAGCAGCCAAGAGGGGGGCTGGGGACTAGGGACCTACGAGCAGTACTTC

D: .
J: TRBJ1-6
size: .
length: 16
V: TRBV19
CDR3: CASSISQATLYSPLHF
DNA: TGTGCCAGTAGTATCTCGCAGGCCACCCTTTATTCACCCCTCCACTTT

D: .
J: TRBJ1-5
size: .
length: 14
V: TRBV10-3
CDR3: CAISEGGSNQPQHF
DNA: TGTGCCATCAGTGAGGGGGGGAGCAATCAGCCCCAGCATTTT

D: .
J: TRBJ2-1
size: .
length: 14
V: TRBV7-2
CDR3: CASRRSPLVDEQFF
DNA: TGTGCCAGCCGGCGGAGCCCACTCGTCGATGAGCAGTTCTTC

D: .
J: TRBJ1-4
size: .
length: 15
V: TRBV30
CDR3: CAWNPQGLGNEKLFF
DNA: TGTGCCTGGAACCCCCAGGGGTTGGGTAATGAAAAACTGTTTTTT

D: .
J: TRBJ1-5
size: .
length: 14
V: TRBV2
CDR3: CASRGTVPNQPQHF
DNA: TGTGCCAGCAGGGGGACTGTTCCCAATCAGCCCCAGCATTTT

D: TRBD1
J: TRBJ2-3
size: once
length: 15
V: TRBV6-5
CDR3: CASSYTGTGTDTQYF
DNA: TGTGCCAGCAGTTACACAGGGACAGGGACAGATACGCAGTATTTT

D: .
J: TRBJ2-7
size: .
length: 14
V: TRBV18
CDR3: CASSPPLETYEQYF
DNA: TGTGCCAGCTCACCCCCGCTAGAGACCTACGAGCAGTACTTC

D: .
J: TRBJ2-1
size: .
length: 16
V: TRBV11-3
CDR3: CASSSGTQTRYNEQFF
DNA: TGTGCCAGCAGCTCCGGGACACAAACTCGTTACAATGAGCAGTTCTTC

D: .
J: TRBJ1-1
size: .
length: 14
V: TRBV5-1
CDR3: CASSLSVMNTEAFF
DNA: TGCGCCAGCAGCTTGTCGGTGATGAACACTGAAGCTTTCTTT

D: .
J: TRBJ2-3
size: once
length: 12
V: TRBV10-2
CDR3: CASSGWGDTQYF
DNA: TGCGCCAGCAGTGGTTGGGGAGATACGCAGTATTTT

D: .
J: TRBJ1-5
size: .
length: 16
V: TRBV7-8
CDR3: CASSLDGNLISGPQHF
DNA: TGTGCCAGCAGCTTGGACGGTAACCTAATCAGTGGGCCCCAGCATTTT

D: .
J: TRBJ1-3
size: .
length: 14
V: TRBV19
CDR3: CASSAQVSGNTIYF
DNA: TGTGCCAGTAGTGCGCAAGTCTCTGGAAACACCATATATTTT

D: TRBD1
J: TRBJ1-6
size: .
length: 16
V: TRBV2
CDR3: CASREGGTVTNSPLHF
DNA: TGTGCCAGCAGGGAGGGAGGGACAGTCACCAATTCACCCCTCCACTTT

D: TRBD2
J: TRBJ2-1
size: .
length: 15
V: TRBV28
CDR3: CASSLISGGAGEQFF
DNA: TGTGCCAGCAGTTTAATCAGCGGGGGGGCTGGTGAGCAGTTCTTC

D: .
J: TRBJ2-5
size: few
length: 11
V: TRBV7-2
CDR3: CASTQSETQYF
DNA: TGTGCCAGCACCCAATCAGAGACCCAGTACTTC

D: .
J: TRBJ1-1
size: .
length: 11
V: TRBV6-5
CDR3: CASNQGSEAFF
DNA: TGTGCCAGCAATCAGGGTTCTGAAGCTTTCTTT

D: TRBD2
J: TRBJ2-7
size: .
length: 15
V: TRBV6-5
CDR3: CASSRGTSGFYEQYF
DNA: TGTGCCAGCAGCCGAGGGACTAGCGGGTTTTACGAGCAGTACTTC

D: .
J: TRBJ2-7
size: .
length: 14
V: TRBV2
CDR3: CASRGAGLSYEQYF
DNA: TGTGCCAGCAGGGGGGCCGGACTCAGTTACGAGCAGTACTTC

D: .
J: TRBJ1-1
size: .
length: 15
V: TRBV5-4
CDR3: CASSWGVWSDTEAFF
DNA: TGTGCCAGCAGCTGGGGGGTCTGGTCGGACACTGAAGCTTTCTTT

D: .
J: TRBJ2-5
size: .
length: 16
V: TRBV19
CDR3: CASSPTGITTQETQYF
DNA: TGTGCCAGTAGTCCCACAGGGATCACCACACAAGAGACCCAGTACTTC

D: TRBD2
J: TRBJ2-3
size: .
length: 14
V: TRBV19
CDR3: CASRTSGGVDTQYF
DNA: TGTGCCAGTAGGACTAGCGGGGGGGTAGATACGCAGTATTTT

D: .
J: TRBJ1-5
size: .
length: 13
V: TRBV18
CDR3: CASSPQVSQPQHF
DNA: TGTGCCAGCTCACCTCAGGTGAGTCAGCCCCAGCATTTT

D: .
J: TRBJ2-3
size: .
length: 13
V: TRBV7-9
CDR3: CASSFSTGDTQYF
DNA: TGTGCCAGCAGCTTTTCAACTGGGGATACGCAGTATTTT

D: .
J: TRBJ2-2
size: .
length: 15
V: TRBV18
CDR3: CASSPKSSGDGELFF
DNA: TGTGCCAGCTCACCAAAATCGTCAGGGGACGGGGAGCTGTTTTTT

D: .
J: TRBJ2-7
size: .
length: 15
V: TRBV4-1
CDR3: CASSQGRQPLGEQYF
DNA: TGCGCCAGCAGCCAAGGGCGCCAGCCCCTGGGGGAGCAGTACTTC

D: TRBD2
J: TRBJ2-3
size: .
length: 16
V: TRBV7-9
CDR3: CASSLESAGGYDTQYF
DNA: TGTGCCAGCAGCTTAGAATCAGCGGGAGGGTACGATACGCAGTATTTT

D: TRBD1
J: TRBJ1-2
size: .
length: 12
V: TRBV7-9
CDR3: CASSSDRGGYTF
DNA: TGTGCCAGCAGCAGCGACAGGGGTGGCTACACCTTC